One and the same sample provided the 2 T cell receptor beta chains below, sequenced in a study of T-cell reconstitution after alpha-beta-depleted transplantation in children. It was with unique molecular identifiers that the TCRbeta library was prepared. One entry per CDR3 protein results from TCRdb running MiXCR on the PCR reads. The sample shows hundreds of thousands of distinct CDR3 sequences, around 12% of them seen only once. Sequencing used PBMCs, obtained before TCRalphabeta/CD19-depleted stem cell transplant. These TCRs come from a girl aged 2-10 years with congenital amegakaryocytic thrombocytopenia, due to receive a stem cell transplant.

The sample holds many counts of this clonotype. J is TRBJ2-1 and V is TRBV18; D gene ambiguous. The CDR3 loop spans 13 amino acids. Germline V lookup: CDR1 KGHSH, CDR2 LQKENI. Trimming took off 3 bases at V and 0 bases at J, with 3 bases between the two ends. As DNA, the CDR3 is TGTGCCAGCTCACCCCCCTCCTACAATGAGCAGTTCTTC. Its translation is CASSPPSYNEQFF.

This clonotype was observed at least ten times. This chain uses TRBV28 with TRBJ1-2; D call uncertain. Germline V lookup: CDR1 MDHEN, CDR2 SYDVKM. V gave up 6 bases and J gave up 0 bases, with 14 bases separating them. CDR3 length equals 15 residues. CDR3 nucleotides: TGTGCCAGCAGCATCGGGCCCACGGCTAACTATGGCTACACCTTC. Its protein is CASSIGPTANYGYTF.